The next 19 T cell receptor beta chains were all read from a single sample in a study of blood T cell repertoires in COVID-19. TCRdb's table, derived via immunoSEQ multiplex PCR, lists solely in-frame clones and lacks some. The sample consists of some 380,000 clones, around 87% of them appearing once. The specimen was PBMCs or T cells enriched from blood (not recorded which). These receptors were collected from a man in his thirties or forties who had recovered from COVID-19.

The table lists this clone with a few counts. The rearrangement joins TRBV15 to TRBJ1-1; D remains unclear. The CDR3 covers 14 residues. The V gene's germline CDR1 is LNHNV and CDR2 YYDKDF (reference sequence). Trimming left V 1 base short and J 0 bases short, with 6 bases between. CDR3 protein: CATSRADLNTEAFF. DNA of the CDR3: TGTGCCACCAGCAGAGCGGACTTGAACACTGAAGCTTTCTTT.

The chain is built from TRBV19 and TRBJ1-5, with TRBD1 matching 8 bases. In germline, CDR1 is LNHDA, CDR2 SQIVND (reference sequence). Losses at the gene ends were 4 bases for V and 2 bases for J; bases not matched to a gene: 10. The CDR3 has 17 residues. The CDR3 sequence: CASSTGGTGGGNQPQHF. In DNA, the CDR3 is TGTGCCAGTAGTACTGGGGGGACAGGAGGCGGCAATCAGCCCCAGCATTTT.

The chain combines TRBV6-5 with TRBJ1-6; D might be TRBD1 (6 bases). The CDR3 sequence is 15 residues long. With 6 bases removed from V and 9 bases from J, the gap between germline ends came to 18 bases. Germline CDR1 is MNHEY and CDR2 is SVGAGI. In DNA form, the CDR3 reads TGTGCCAGCAGGGCGACAGGCCAATTCGGTTCACCCCTCCACTTT. Translation gives CASRATGQFGSPLHF.

The chain joins TRBV5-1 to TRBJ1-1, with a tentative D call TRBD1 (5 bases). V lost 2 bases and J lost 4, with 12 bases in between. The CDR3 runs to 14 residues. Germline V gene data show CDR1 as SGHRS and CDR2 as YFSETQ. The CDR3 DNA reads TGCGCCAGCAGCTTCGGAGGGGTAAGCACTGAAGCTTTCTTT. This translates into CASSFGGVSTEAFF. Based on the CDR3 plus reference TRBV5-1 and TRBJ1-1, the full variable domain is KAGVTQTPRYLIKTRGQQVTLSCSPISGHRSVSWYQQTPGQGLQFLFEYFSETQRNKGNFPGRFSGRQFSNSRSEMNVSTLELGDSALYLCASSFGGVSTEAFFGQGTRLTVV.

This sequence joins TRBV6-1 and TRBJ1-5; 7 bases align to TRBD1. V lost 2 bases to trimming and J lost 4 bases; unmatched junction nucleotides: 8. The length of the CDR3 is 16 residues. In germline, CDR1 is MNHNS, CDR2 SASEGT. The CDR3 DNA reads as TGTGCCAGCAGTGAATTCGGCAGGGGGACTAATCAGCCCCAGCATTTT. This gives the protein CASSEFGRGTNQPQHF.

The chain combines TRBV4-1 with TRBJ1-1; no definite D call. Trimming stripped 0 bases from V and 8 bases from J, with 10 bases between. Per the germline V gene, CDR1 is MGHRA and CDR2 is YSYEKL. The length of the CDR3 is 13 residues. The CDR3 nucleotides read TGCGCCAGCAGCCAAGACCAGGTTTCCGAAGCTTTCTTT. Translation gives CASSQDQVSEAFF.

V is TRBV12-5 and J is TRBJ1-6; 8 bases line up with TRBD1. The CDR3 is 15 residues long. The germline V gene has CDR1 LGHNT and CDR2 FRNRAP. Losses at the gene ends were 8 bases for V and 3 bases for J; bases not matched to a gene: 6. CDR3 sequence (DNA): TGTGCTAGTAGAGGACAGGGCTTCTATAATTCACCCCTCCACTTT. This translates into CASRGQGFYNSPLHF.

V usage is TRBV6-5 and J usage is TRBJ1-3; D is ambiguous. Trimming stripped 7 bases from V and 0 bases from J, with 7 bases between. In germline, CDR1 is MNHEY, CDR2 SVGAGI. This CDR3 comprises 13 residues. CDR3 sequence: CASTQISGNTIYF. The CDR3 DNA reads as TGTGCCAGCACCCAGATCTCTGGAAACACCATATATTTT.

V and J are TRBV6-7 and TRBJ2-2, with D unresolved. TRBV6-7 is an open reading frame, and its role is uncertain. V lost 0 bases to trimming and J lost 3 bases, with 11 bases between them. This CDR3 is 16 amino acids long. CDR3 bases: TGTGCCAGCAGTTACTCGTACTACGAGCACACCGGGGAGCTGTTTTTT. Translating it yields CASSYSYYEHTGELFF.

The genes are TRBV5-1 and TRBJ1-1; D possibly corresponds to TRBD1 (5 bases). This CDR3 has 15 residues. The V gene's germline CDR1 is SGHRS and CDR2 YFSETQ. Trimming removed 4 bases at V and 1 base at J, with 14 bases between. CDR3 nucleotide sequence: TGCGCCAGCAGCCCGATGGGACTACAGAACACTGAAGCTTTCTTT. Translating it yields CASSPMGLQNTEAFF.

The V and J genes are TRBV19 and TRBJ1-5; D is perhaps TRBD1 (6 bases). CDR1 and CDR2 (germline): LNHDA, SQIVND (reference sequence). The ends were cut back, 8 bases at V and 2 bases at J, with 22 bases in the middle. The CDR3 consists of 17 residues. The CDR3 DNA follows: TGTGCCAGTCTCGGCCTAGGCGAGGGGGATGGCAATCAGCCCCAGCATTTT. Translating gives CASLGLGEGDGNQPQHF.

This chain uses TRBV7-7 with TRBJ2-7, with a possible D match to TRBD2 (5 bases). The germline V gene has CDR1 SSHAT and CDR2 FNYEAQ (reference sequence). V was pared by 3 bases and J by 5 bases, with 11 bases between. CDR3 length: 13 amino acids. The CDR3 region has the DNA TGTGCCAGCAGCTTTGCCGGAGGCGACGAGCAGTACTTC. Residues: CASSFAGGDEQYF.

This clone showed up many times. The chain couples TRBV9 to TRBJ2-1; the D gene is possibly TRBD1 (6 bases). V gave up 3 bases and J gave up 6 bases, with 19 bases separating them. The CDR3 consists of 16 residues. The V gene's germline CDR1 is SGDLS and CDR2 YYNGEE. As DNA, the CDR3 is TGTGCCAGCAGCGCCACCGGGACACACCTAGGCAATGAGCAGTTCTTC. Protein sequence: CASSATGTHLGNEQFF.

The genes are TRBV12-3 or TRBV12-4 and TRBJ1-1; possible D gene TRBD1, 6 bases. The length of the CDR3 is 13 residues. Trimming shortened V by 5 bases and J by 4 bases, and 11 bases separated the two germline ends. This CDR3 is CASSPQGSTEAFF. The CDR3 region has the DNA TGTGCCAGCAGTCCCCAGGGGAGCACTGAAGCTTTCTTT.

This clone showed up just once. The chain has TRBV5-1 and TRBJ1-1; 10 positions agree with TRBD1. This CDR3 is 12 amino acids long. CDR1 and CDR2 from the germline V gene are SGHRS and YFSETQ. V lost 3 bases to trimming and J lost 10 bases; unmatched junction nucleotides: 3. This CDR3 is CASSSGQGVAFF. The CDR3 bases are TGCGCCAGCAGCTCAGGACAGGGGGTAGCTTTCTTT.

This rearrangement joins TRBV7-6 to TRBJ2-3; tentative D call: TRBD2 (6 bases). V was cut by 4 bases and J by 3 bases, with 14 bases left in between. In germline, CDR1 is SGHVS, CDR2 FNYEAQ. This CDR3 is built from 15 residues. CDR3 amino acids: CASSSSGVGTDTQYF. The CDR3 region has the DNA TGTGCCAGCAGCTCCTCGGGGGTGGGGACAGATACGCAGTATTTT. The full variable domain, rest sourced from reference TRBV7-6 and TRBJ2-3, is GAGVSQSPRYKVTKRGQDVALRCDPISGHVSLYWYRQALGQGPEFLTYFNYEAQQDKSGLPNDRFSAERPEGSISTLTIQRTEQRDSAMYRCASSSSGVGTDTQYFGPGTRLTVL.

The chain links TRBV5-4 to TRBJ2-1; the match to TRBD2 covers 10 bases. J lost 0 bases, V lost 4 bases, and 4 bases had no gene match. Germline CDR1 is SGHNT and CDR2 is YYREEE (reference sequence). The CDR3 is made up of 16 amino acids. CDR3 region: CASSRSGGPSYNEQFF. CDR3 coding DNA: TGTGCCAGCAGCCGTAGCGGGGGGCCCTCCTACAATGAGCAGTTCTTC.

V is TRBV6-5 and J is TRBJ1-2, with a weak D call TRBD1 (5 bases). The length of the CDR3 is 13 residues. V was shortened by 5 bases and J by 3 bases, with 10 bases between the two germline ends. CDR1 is MNHEY and CDR2 is SVGAGI in the germline V gene. CDR3 in amino acids: CASSLQGDYGYTF. DNA for the CDR3: TGTGCCAGCAGTCTCCAGGGTGACTATGGCTACACCTTC.

This clone was detected a few times. The gene calls are TRBV5-1 and TRBJ1-4; a weak D match, TRBD1 (5 bases). The germline V gene encodes CDR1 SGHRS and CDR2 YFSETQ. The V end was cut by 5 bases, the J end by 3 bases, with 14 bases between. The CDR3 sequence is 15 residues long. The DNA for the CDR3 is TGCGCCAGCAGTTCCTTCGCGGGACCTAATGAAAAACTGTTTTTT. Protein sequence: CASSSFAGPNEKLFF.